The next 3 T cell receptor beta chains were all read from a single sample in a study of T cell repertoires in cytomegalovirus infection. Their antigens are not known. TCRdb reprocessed the reads via MiXCR and lists one record per CDR3 protein. The sample holds approximately 70,000 distinct CDR3 sequences, 20% to 25% seen once. The specimen was PBMCs, sequenced either directly or after in vitro stimulation (not recorded which). These receptors all stem from a human donor in good health (CMV status not recorded). Some clones in this sample may be carry-over from other donors' samples.

This chain uses TRBV28 with TRBJ2-7; a possible D gene is TRBD2 (5 bases). From germline, CDR1 is MDHEN and CDR2 SYDVKM. The CDR3 covers 13 residues. V was clipped by 7 bases and J by 5 bases, with 15 bases between them. The CDR3 region has the DNA TGTGCCAGCAATTCGGGGATTATCAACGAGCAGTACTTC. Translation gives CASNSGIINEQYF.

In its sample, this clonotype was seen a few times. The junction differs from germline at one of its ends, possibly a read error. This chain uses TRBV4-1 with TRBJ2-7; D uncertain. Per the germline V gene, CDR1 is MGHRA and CDR2 is YSYEKL. The CDR3 length is 12 residues. The CDR3 DNA reads as TGTGCCAGCAGCCAAGATTATTACGAGCAGTACTTC. As protein: CASSQDYYEQYF.

This chain links TRBV12-3 or TRBV12-4 with TRBJ1-5, with unresolved D. CDR3 size: 14 residues. Trimming stripped 3 bases from V and 0 bases from J, with 6 bases between. The CDR3 sequence is CASSLSVSNQPQHF. The CDR3 nucleotides are TGTGCCAGCAGTTTGTCCGTTAGCAATCAGCCCCAGCATTTT.